The 22 T cell receptor beta chains reported below all come from one sample, sequenced in a study of cytomegalovirus exposure and HLA in healthy donors. PCR primers comprised 60 Vbeta and 13 Jbeta primers. Clones were sequenced by immunoSEQ multiplex PCR, and TCRdb holds only the in-frame ones, with some missing. This table holds around 190,000 clones, around 86% found once. The specimen sequenced was PBMCs. The receptor source for this set is a woman under 30 in good health and CMV-seronegative.

The chain is built from TRBV9 and TRBJ2-1; the match to TRBD1 covers 9 bases. The CDR3 loop spans 16 amino acids. Trimming took 4 bases from V and 4 from J; bases not matched to a gene: 9. CDR1 and CDR2 from the germline V gene are SGDLS and YYNGEE. CDR3 amino acids: CASSISRQGDYNEQFF. CDR3 nucleotides: TGTGCCAGCAGCATTAGTCGACAGGGGGATTACAATGAGCAGTTCTTC.

The J gene is TRBJ1-5, the V gene TRBV12-5; 7 bases fit TRBD1. The germline V gene has CDR1 LGHNT and CDR2 FRNRAP. V was clipped by 6 bases and J by 3 bases; unmatched bases: 11. CDR3 size: 16 residues. CDR3 sequence reads: CASGYYLDRDNQPQHF. CDR3 nucleotides: TGTGCTAGTGGGTATTACCTTGACAGGGACAATCAGCCCCAGCATTTT.

This clone is a singleton in its sample. A junction end diverges from the germline sequence, so it may reflect a read error. The chain has TRBV7-8 and TRBJ1-2; D remains unclear. Germline lookup yields CDR1 SGHVS and CDR2 FQNEAQ. The CDR3 spans 15 residues. CDR3 bases: TGTGCCAGCAGCGTAGCGGCGGAGGGTACCTATGGCTACACCTTC. Translation gives CASSVAAEGTYGYTF.

V gene TRBV6-5 combines with J gene TRBJ2-7; TRBD1 might be the D (6 bases). V gave up 8 bases and J gave up 3 bases, with 14 bases separating them. The CDR3 is made up of 13 amino acids. Germline V CDR1 and CDR2: MNHEY, SVGAGI. The CDR3 sequence: CASSYGQLYEQYF. The CDR3 DNA is TGTGCCAGCTCATATGGACAGCTCTACGAGCAGTACTTC.

J is TRBJ2-7 and V is TRBV19; TRBD2 is a possible D gene (5 bases). This CDR3 is built from 12 residues. Germline V gene data show CDR1 as LNHDA and CDR2 as SQIVND (reference sequence). With 3 bases removed from V and 6 bases from J, the gap between germline ends came to 9 bases. CDR3 loop: CASSIGGGEQYF. In nucleotides, the CDR3 is TGTGCCAGTAGTATTGGAGGAGGCGAGCAGTACTTC. The entire variable domain, with the rest obtained from reference TRBV19 and TRBJ2-7, is as follows: DGGITQSPKYLFRKEGQNVTLSCEQNLNHDAMYWYRQDPGQGLRLIYYSQIVNDFQKGDIAEGYSVSREKKESFPLTVTSAQKNPTAFYLCASSIGGGEQYFGPGTRLTVT.

This rearrangement joins TRBV5-1 to TRBJ2-1, with 7 bases identical to TRBD1. Germline values: CDR1 SGHRS, CDR2 YFSETQ. The CDR3 has 15 residues. Trimming took 4 bases from V and 1 from J; bases not matched to a gene: 5. The CDR3 region is CASSPRQGSYNEQFF. The CDR3, as DNA: TGCGCCAGCAGCCCCCGACAGGGATCCTACAATGAGCAGTTCTTC. The variable domain in full, completed from reference TRBV5-1 and TRBJ2-1, reads KAGVTQTPRYLIKTRGQQVTLSCSPISGHRSVSWYQQTPGQGLQFLFEYFSETQRNKGNFPGRFSGRQFSNSRSEMNVSTLELGDSALYLCASSPRQGSYNEQFFGPGTRLTVL.

The J gene is TRBJ2-3, the V gene TRBV7-9; 7 nucleotides agree with TRBD2. V lost 3 bases to trimming and J lost 3 bases; unmatched junction nucleotides: 6. Germline-derived CDR1 and CDR2 are SEHNR and FQNEAQ (reference sequence). This CDR3 is built from 15 residues. CDR3 loop: CASSFAGVGTDTQYF. The CDR3 coding sequence is TGTGCCAGCAGCTTTGCGGGAGTGGGGACAGATACGCAGTATTTT.

The chain uses TRBV11-2 and TRBJ2-2, with D tentatively TRBD1 (6 bases). There are 14 residues in the CDR3. Trimming took off 11 bases at V and 0 bases at J, with 13 bases between the two ends. CDR1 and CDR2 (germline): SGHAT, FQNNGV. Written as DNA, the CDR3 is TGTGCCGGTACAGGGACCGCGAACACCGGGGAGCTGTTTTTT. It is translated as CAGTGTANTGELFF.

This chain links TRBV28 with TRBJ1-1; D is uncertain. CDR3 size: 13 residues. V was shortened by 6 bases and J by 0 bases, with 8 bases between the two germline ends. Germline V gene lookup returns CDR1 MDHEN and CDR2 SYDVKM. CDR3 loop: CASRTKVNTEAFF. CDR3 nucleotides: TGTGCCAGCAGGACTAAGGTGAACACTGAAGCTTTCTTT.

As to this clone: One junction end does not reproduce the germline sequence, and a read error may be involved. This chain uses TRBV15 with TRBJ2-7; D is perhaps TRBD2 (5 bases). The germline V gene has CDR1 LNHNV and CDR2 YYDKDF (reference sequence). The CDR3 is made up of 11 amino acids. CDR3 region: CATSRDSVHVF. The DNA for the CDR3 is TGTGCCACCAGCAGAGATAGCGTTCATGTCTTC.

This sequence joins TRBV6-6 and TRBJ2-7; 8 bases agree with TRBD1. CDR3 length equals 14 residues. Trimming took 2 bases from V and 4 from J; bases not matched to a gene: 4. From germline, CDR1 is MNHNY and CDR2 SVGAGI (reference sequence). In nucleotides, the CDR3 is TGTGCCAGCAGTTACGACAGGGGAGCTTACGAGCAGTACTTC. It yields the protein CASSYDRGAYEQYF.

The chain joins TRBV29-1 to TRBJ2-5; tentative D call: TRBD2 (7 bases). The CDR3 length is 13 residues. V lost 3 bases and J 3 bases, leaving 11 bases between the germline ends. Germline CDR1 SQVTM, CDR2 ANQGSEA. The CDR3 is CSVDGGGEETQYF. The CDR3 DNA reads as TGCAGCGTTGATGGGGGGGGCGAAGAGACCCAGTACTTC.

This chain connects TRBV2 to TRBJ1-3; possibly TRBD1 for D (6 bases). This CDR3 region has 14 residues. Trimming took off 7 bases at V and 0 bases at J, with 10 bases between the two ends. CDR1 is SNHLY, CDR2 FYNNEI, per germline. DNA for the CDR3: TGTGCCAGCACCGGGGACAACTCTGGAAACACCATATATTTT. Protein product: CASTGDNSGNTIYF. The full variable domain, its missing parts supplied by reference TRBV2 and TRBJ1-3, is EPEVTQTPSHQVTQMGQEVILRCVPISNHLYFYWYRQILGQKVEFLVSFYNNEISEKSEIFDDQFSVERPDGSNFTLKIRSTKLEDSAMYFCASTGDNSGNTIYFGEGSWLTVV.

The chain couples TRBV28 to TRBJ2-1, with 10 bases that match TRBD2. The V gene end was trimmed by 5 bases and the J gene end by 3 bases; junction bases not matched to a gene: 13. Germline V lookup: CDR1 MDHEN, CDR2 SYDVKM. The CDR3 is 18 residues long. CDR3 sequence reads: CASSVVSGGEYLYNEQFF. CDR3 bases: TGTGCCAGCAGTGTAGTGAGCGGGGGGGAATACCTCTACAATGAGCAGTTCTTC.

The chain joins TRBV5-4 to TRBJ2-3; TRBD2 is a possible D gene (7 bases). This CDR3 has 17 residues. In germline, CDR1 is SGHNT, CDR2 YYREEE (reference sequence). The V gene lost 0 bases and the J gene lost 2 bases, with 16 bases spanning the gap. CDR3 residues: CASSLAGGGLPTDTQYF. Written as DNA, the CDR3 is TGTGCCAGCAGCTTGGCCGGCGGGGGCCTTCCCACAGATACGCAGTATTTT.

V and J are TRBV2 and TRBJ2-7; 16 bases match TRBD2. Per the germline V gene, CDR1 is SNHLY and CDR2 is FYNNEI. This CDR3 has 18 residues. V lost 5 bases, J lost 4 bases, and 11 bases stayed unmatched. This CDR3 reads CASSKDGTSGGGLYEQYF. In DNA form, the CDR3 reads TGTGCCAGCAGTAAGGACGGGACTAGCGGGGGGGGGTTGTACGAGCAGTACTTC.

The rearrangement links TRBV28 to TRBJ2-1, with 8 bases that match TRBD2. From germline, CDR1 is MDHEN and CDR2 SYDVKM. This CDR3 has 15 amino acids. V lost 8 bases to trimming and J lost 1 base; unmatched junction nucleotides: 7. This CDR3 reads CASRRGGGSYNEQFF. CDR3 bases: TGTGCCAGCCGCCGAGGCGGGGGGTCCTACAATGAGCAGTTCTTC.

This chain connects TRBV4-3 to TRBJ1-4; 9 bases are a match to TRBD1. With V trimmed by 2 bases and J by 8 bases, 9 bases remained unmatched. Germline V gene data show CDR1 as LGHNA and CDR2 as YSLEER. The CDR3 is made up of 16 amino acids. In DNA, the CDR3 is TGCGCCAGCAGCCAAACCCCCGGGACAGGGAACGAAAAACTGTTTTTT. Translated, it gives CASSQTPGTGNEKLFF.

CDR3 DNA sequence: TGTGCCAGCAGCCCCGGAGCAGCTAACTATGGCTACACCTTC. Amino acid sequence: CASSPGAANYGYTF. The chain links TRBV7-9 to TRBJ1-2; D ambiguous. Trimming stripped 5 bases from V and 0 bases from J, with 10 bases between. Per germline, CDR1 SEHNR and CDR2 FQNEAQ (reference sequence). The CDR3 totals 14 residues.

V gene TRBV6-1 combines with J gene TRBJ2-7; 7 bases align to TRBD1. In germline, CDR1 is MNHNS, CDR2 SASEGT. After removal of 8 bases from V and 2 bases from J, the junction contained 9 bases not matched to a gene. This CDR3 comprises 14 residues. The CDR3 region is CASSWVGGPYEQYF. In DNA, the CDR3 is TGTGCCAGCTCATGGGTAGGGGGCCCCTACGAGCAGTACTTC.

The V gene is TRBV27, the J gene TRBJ1-6; D gene unclear. V lost 3 bases and J lost 5, with 11 bases in between. This CDR3 has 15 residues. Germline V gene data show CDR1 as MNHEY and CDR2 as SMNVEV (reference sequence). CDR3 residues: CASSFEHGDNSPLHF. CDR3 DNA: TGTGCCAGCAGTTTCGAACACGGAGATAATTCACCCCTCCACTTT.

The chain recombines TRBV28 with TRBJ1-3; no reliable D call. The CDR3 sequence is 17 residues long. V shed 2 bases and J shed 0 bases, with 14 bases lying between them. Germline values: CDR1 MDHEN, CDR2 SYDVKM. Here the CDR3 DNA reads TGTGCCAGCAGTTTAAACTCCGTGCTGAGCTCTGGAAACACCATATATTTT. Protein product: CASSLNSVLSSGNTIYF. The whole variable domain, remainder taken from reference TRBV28 and TRBJ1-3, is DVKVTQSSRYLVKRTGEKVFLECVQDMDHENMFWYRQDPGLGLRLIYFSYDVKMKEKGDIPEGYSVSREKKERFSLILESASTNQTSMYLCASSLNSVLSSGNTIYFGEGSWLTVV.